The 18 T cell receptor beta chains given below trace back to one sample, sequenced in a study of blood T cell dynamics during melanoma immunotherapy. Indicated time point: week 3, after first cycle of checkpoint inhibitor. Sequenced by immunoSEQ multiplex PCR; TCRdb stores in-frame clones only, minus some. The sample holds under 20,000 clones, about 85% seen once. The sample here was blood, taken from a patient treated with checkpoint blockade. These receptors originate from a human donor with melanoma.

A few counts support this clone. DNA of the CDR3: TGTGCCAGCAGTGGAGTGTACGGGGATAGCAATCAGCCCCAGCATTTT. This codes for CASSGVYGDSNQPQHF. The gene calls are TRBV2 and TRBJ1-5; D unclear. This CDR3 spans 16 amino acids. The V and J ends lost 4 bases and 0 bases respectively, with 13 bases between them. Germline V gene data show CDR1 as SNHLY and CDR2 as FYNNEI.

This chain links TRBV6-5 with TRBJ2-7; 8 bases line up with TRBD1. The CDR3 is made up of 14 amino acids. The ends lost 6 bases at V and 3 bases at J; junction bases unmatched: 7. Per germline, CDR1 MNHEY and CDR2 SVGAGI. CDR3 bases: TGTGCCAGCAGGTACGGACAGGGCTTCTACGAGCAGTACTTC. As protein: CASRYGQGFYEQYF.

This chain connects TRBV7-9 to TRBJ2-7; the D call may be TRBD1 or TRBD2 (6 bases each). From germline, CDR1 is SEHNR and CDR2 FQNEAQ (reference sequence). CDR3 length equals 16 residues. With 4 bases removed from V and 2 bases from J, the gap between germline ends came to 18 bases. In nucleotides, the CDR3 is TGTGCCAGCAGCTACCCACGTGGGGGGCGGGCCTACGAGCAGTACTTC. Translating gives CASSYPRGGRAYEQYF.

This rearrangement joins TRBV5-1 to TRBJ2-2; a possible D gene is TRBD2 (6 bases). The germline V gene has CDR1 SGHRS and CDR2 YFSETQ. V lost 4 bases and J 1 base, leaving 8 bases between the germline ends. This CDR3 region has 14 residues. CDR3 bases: TGCGCCAGCAGCCCGGGACTGAACACCGGGGAGCTGTTTTTT. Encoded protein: CASSPGLNTGELFF. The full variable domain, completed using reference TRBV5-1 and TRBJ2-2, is KAGVTQTPRYLIKTRGQQVTLSCSPISGHRSVSWYQQTPGQGLQFLFEYFSETQRNKGNFPGRFSGRQFSNSRSEMNVSTLELGDSALYLCASSPGLNTGELFFGEGSRLTVL.

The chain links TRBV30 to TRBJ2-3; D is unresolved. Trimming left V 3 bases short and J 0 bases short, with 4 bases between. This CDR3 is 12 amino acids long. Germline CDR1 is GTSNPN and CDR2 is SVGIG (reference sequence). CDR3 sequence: CAWRASTDTQYF. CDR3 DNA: TGTGCCTGGAGGGCTAGCACAGATACGCAGTATTTT.

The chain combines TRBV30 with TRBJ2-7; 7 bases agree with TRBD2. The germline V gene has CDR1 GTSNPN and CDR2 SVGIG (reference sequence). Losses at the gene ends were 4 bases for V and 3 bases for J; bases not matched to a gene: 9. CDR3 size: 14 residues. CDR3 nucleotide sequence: TGTGCCTGGACCCCCGGGACTACCAACTACGAGCAGTACTTC. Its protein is CAWTPGTTNYEQYF. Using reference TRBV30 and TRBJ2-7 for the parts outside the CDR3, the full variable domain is SQTIHQWPATLVQPVGSPLSLECTVEGTSNPNLYWYRQAAGRGLQLLFYSVGIGQISSEVPQNLSASRPQDRQFILSSKKLLLSDSGFYLCAWTPGTTNYEQYFGPGTRLTVT.

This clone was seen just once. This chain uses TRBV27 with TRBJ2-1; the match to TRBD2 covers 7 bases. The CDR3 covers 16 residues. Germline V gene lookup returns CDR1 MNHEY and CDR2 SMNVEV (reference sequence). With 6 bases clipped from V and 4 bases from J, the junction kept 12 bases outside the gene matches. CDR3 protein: CASRMLASGIYNEQFF. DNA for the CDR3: TGTGCCAGCAGAATGTTGGCTAGCGGAATTTACAATGAGCAGTTCTTC.

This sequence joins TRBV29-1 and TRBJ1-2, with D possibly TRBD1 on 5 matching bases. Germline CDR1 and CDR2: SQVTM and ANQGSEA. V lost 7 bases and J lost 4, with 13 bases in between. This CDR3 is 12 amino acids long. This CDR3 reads CSAESGIYGYTF. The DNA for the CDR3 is TGCAGCGCAGAGTCAGGGATCTATGGCTACACCTTC.

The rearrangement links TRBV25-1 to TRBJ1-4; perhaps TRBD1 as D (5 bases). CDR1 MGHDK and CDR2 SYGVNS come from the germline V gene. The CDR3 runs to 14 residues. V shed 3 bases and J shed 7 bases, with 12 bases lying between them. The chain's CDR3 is CASSDRATGEKLFF. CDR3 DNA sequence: TGTGCCAGCAGTGACAGGGCGACGGGTGAAAAACTGTTTTTT.

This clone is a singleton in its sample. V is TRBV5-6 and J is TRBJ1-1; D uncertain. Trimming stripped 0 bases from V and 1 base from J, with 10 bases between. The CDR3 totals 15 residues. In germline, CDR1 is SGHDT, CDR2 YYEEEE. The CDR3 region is CASSLAALRNTEAFF. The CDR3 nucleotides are TGTGCCAGCAGCTTGGCCGCACTGAGGAACACTGAAGCTTTCTTT.

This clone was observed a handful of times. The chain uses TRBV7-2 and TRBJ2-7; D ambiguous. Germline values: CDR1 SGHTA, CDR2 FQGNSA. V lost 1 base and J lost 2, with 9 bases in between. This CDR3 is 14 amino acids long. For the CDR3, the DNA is TGTGCCAGCAGCTTAGGGTTCATCGCCTACGAGCAGTACTTC. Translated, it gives CASSLGFIAYEQYF.

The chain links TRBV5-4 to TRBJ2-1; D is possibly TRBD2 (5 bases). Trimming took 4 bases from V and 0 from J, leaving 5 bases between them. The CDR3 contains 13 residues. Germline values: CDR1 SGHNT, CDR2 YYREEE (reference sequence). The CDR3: CASSTSSYNEQFF. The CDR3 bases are TGTGCCAGCAGCACTAGCTCCTACAATGAGCAGTTCTTC.

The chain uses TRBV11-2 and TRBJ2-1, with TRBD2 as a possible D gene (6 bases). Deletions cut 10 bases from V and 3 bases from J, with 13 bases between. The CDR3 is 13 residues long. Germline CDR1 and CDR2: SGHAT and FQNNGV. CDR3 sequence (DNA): TGTGCCACAAAACCGGGACTCTACAATGAGCAGTTCTTC. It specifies CATKPGLYNEQFF.

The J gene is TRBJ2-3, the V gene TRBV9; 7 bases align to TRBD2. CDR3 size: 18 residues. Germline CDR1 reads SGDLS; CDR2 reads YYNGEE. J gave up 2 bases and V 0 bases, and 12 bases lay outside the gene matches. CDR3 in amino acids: CASSVDGLAETTTDTQYF. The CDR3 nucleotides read TGTGCCAGCAGCGTAGATGGGCTAGCGGAGACCACCACAGATACGCAGTATTTT. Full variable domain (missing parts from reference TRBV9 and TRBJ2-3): DSGVTQTPKHLITATGQRVTLRCSPRSGDLSVYWYQQSLDQGLQFLIQYYNGEERAKGNILERFSAQQFPDLHSELNLSSLELGDSALYFCASSVDGLAETTTDTQYFGPGTRLTVL.

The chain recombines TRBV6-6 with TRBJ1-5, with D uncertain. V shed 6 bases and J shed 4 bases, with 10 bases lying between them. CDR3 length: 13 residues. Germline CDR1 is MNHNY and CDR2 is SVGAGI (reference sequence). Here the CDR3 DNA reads TGTGCCAGCAGCAGAGGTCGTAATCAGCCCCAGCATTTT. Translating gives CASSRGRNQPQHF.

CDR3 nucleotide sequence: TGTGCCAGCAGCCAAGATCCGTCTAGCGGTGCCTATGGTTACGAGCAGTACTTC. Protein sequence: CASSQDPSSGAYGYEQYF. The chain links TRBV4-2 to TRBJ2-7; 7 bases align to TRBD2. The CDR3 sequence is 18 residues long. Looked up from germline, CDR1 is LGHNA and CDR2 is YNFKEQ. The V gene end was trimmed by 0 bases and the J gene end by 4 bases; junction bases not matched to a gene: 15.

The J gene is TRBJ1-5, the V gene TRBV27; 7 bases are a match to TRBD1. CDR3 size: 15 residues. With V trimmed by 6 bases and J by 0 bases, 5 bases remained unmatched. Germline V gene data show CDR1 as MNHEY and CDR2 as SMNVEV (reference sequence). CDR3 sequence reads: CASRWTGNSNQPQHF. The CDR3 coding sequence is TGTGCCAGCAGATGGACAGGTAATAGCAATCAGCCCCAGCATTTT.

CDR3 in amino acids: CSVAVGAEQFF. The CDR3, as DNA: TGCAGCGTTGCCGTAGGTGCTGAGCAGTTCTTC. V is TRBV29-1 and J is TRBJ2-1, with D hard to call. Germline lookup yields CDR1 SQVTM and CDR2 ANQGSEA. V gave up 4 bases and J gave up 9 bases, with 10 bases separating them. The CDR3 covers 11 residues.